This T cell receptor beta chain was obtained from a study of graft-versus-host responses after intestinal transplantation. About the study: The study gave all recipients anti-thymocyte globulin induction, then tacrolimus and steroids for approximately three years.

Repertoires were generated with immunoSEQ multiplex PCR, while TCRdb's copy carries only in-frame clones and drops some. The sample holds approximately 74,000 clones; approximately 92% are singletons and the top ten take about 0.67%. Study conclusions and caveats: Patients who carried graft-donor T cell macrochimerism also had high graft-versus-host to host-versus-graft clonal ratios in their allografts. GvH clones were identified in recipient marrow, with some first appearing in ileum or blood.

Trimming left V 6 bases short and J 4 bases short, with 4 bases between. The CDR3 is 11 residues long. Germline V gene sequence: CDR1 MDHEN, CDR2 SYDVKM. On this clone itself: Antigen: not known.

The source material was PBMCs, sampled 98 days after intestinal transplantation. The source is a human patient who received an intestinal transplant, so some T cells may come from the graft donor. This sequence joins TRBV28 and TRBJ2-1; D gene unclear. CDR3 nucleotides: TGTGCCAGCAGACGTTACAATGAGCAGTTCTTC. This sequence encodes CASRRYNEQFF.